This T cell receptor beta chain was profiled in a study of blood T cell repertoires in COVID-19. The study recruited people aged about 18 to 95 years across approximately 23 US areas. Only in-frame clones appear in the TCRdb table, and some are missing; sequencing was by immunoSEQ multiplex PCR. The sample has 200,000 to 300,000 clones, around nine tenths seen once. Germline assignment: CDR1 SGDLS and CDR2 YYNGEE. The CDR3 has 15 amino acids. V shed 2 bases, J shed 2 bases, and the junction held 4 bases outside the gene matches. This sequence joins TRBV9 and TRBJ2-3; 8 positions agree with TRBD2. Sequenced input: PBMCs or T cells enriched from blood (not recorded which). This sequence was found in a young woman who had recovered from COVID-19. The CDR3 protein is CASSVQAGDTDTQYF. Written as DNA, the CDR3 is TGTGCCAGCAGCGTTCAAGCGGGGGACACAGATACGCAGTATTTT.